A single count supports the clone carrying this TCR beta chain. V was clipped by 4 bases and J by 1 base; unmatched bases: 13. The CDR3 spans 18 residues. Germline assignment: CDR1 SGHTS and CDR2 YDEGEE. This specimen belongs to a study of blood T cell repertoires in COVID-19. Study background: Samples representing acute and convalescent COVID-19 were sourced from the United States, Italy and Spain. Sources were T cells, B-cell-depleted T cells, or PBMCs; the material itself was cDNA or gDNA.

Source study methods: Amplification of reference gene primers provided the estimated nucleated cell counts. Only in-frame clones appear in the TCRdb table, and some are missing; sequencing was by immunoSEQ multiplex PCR. Clone size and V and J calls were adopted from that table, with D and trimming inferred from the DNA. This table holds about 220,000 clones, around 75% found once. This sequence was found in a human donor in a cohort sampled during active COVID-19. This chain uses TRBV5-8 with TRBJ2-2; 7 nucleotides line up with TRBD1. Sequencing used peripheral blood. CDR3 residues: CASSLLTIRQGNTGELFF. The CDR3 bases are TGTGCCAGCAGCCTGCTCACGATACGACAGGGGAACACCGGGGAGCTGTTTTTT.